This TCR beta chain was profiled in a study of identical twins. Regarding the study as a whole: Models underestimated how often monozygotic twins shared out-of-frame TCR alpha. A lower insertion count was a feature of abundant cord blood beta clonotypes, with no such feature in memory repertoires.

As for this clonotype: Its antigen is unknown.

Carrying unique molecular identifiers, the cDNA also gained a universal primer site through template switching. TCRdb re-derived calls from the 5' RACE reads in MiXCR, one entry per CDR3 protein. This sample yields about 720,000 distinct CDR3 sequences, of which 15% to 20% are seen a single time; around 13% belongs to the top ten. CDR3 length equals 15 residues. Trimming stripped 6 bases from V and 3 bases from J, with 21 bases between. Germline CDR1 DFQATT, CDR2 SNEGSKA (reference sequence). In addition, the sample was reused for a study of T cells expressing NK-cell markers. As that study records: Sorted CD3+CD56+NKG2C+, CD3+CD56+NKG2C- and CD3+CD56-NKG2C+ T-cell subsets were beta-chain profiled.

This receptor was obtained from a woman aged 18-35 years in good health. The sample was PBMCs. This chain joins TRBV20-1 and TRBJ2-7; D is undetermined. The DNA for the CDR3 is TGCAGTGCCCACCTCCCGCCCAACTTAGGCTACGAGCAGTACTTC. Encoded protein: CSAHLPPNLGYEQYF.